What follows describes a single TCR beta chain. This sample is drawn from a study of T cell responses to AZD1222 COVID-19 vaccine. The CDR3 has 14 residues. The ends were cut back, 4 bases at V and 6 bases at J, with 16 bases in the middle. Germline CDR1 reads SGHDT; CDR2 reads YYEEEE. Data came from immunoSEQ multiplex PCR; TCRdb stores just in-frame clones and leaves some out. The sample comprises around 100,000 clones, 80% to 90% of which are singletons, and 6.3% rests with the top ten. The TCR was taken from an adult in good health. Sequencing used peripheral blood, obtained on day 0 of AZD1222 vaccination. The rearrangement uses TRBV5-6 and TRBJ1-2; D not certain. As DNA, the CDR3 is TGTGCCAGCAGCGGGCGTCTGGCAAGCCATGGCTACACCTTC. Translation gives CASSGRLASHGYTF.